Sequencing of this TCR beta chain was carried out in a study of T cell responses to AZD1222 COVID-19 vaccine. Sequenced by immunoSEQ multiplex PCR; TCRdb stores in-frame clones only, minus some. In the table there are roughly 150,000 clones, roughly 88% of which are singletons. The germline CDR1 and CDR2 sequences are SGHTA and FQGNSA. The CDR3 loop spans 13 amino acids. The V end lost 5 bases, the J end lost 0 bases, and 4 bases lay between the germline ends. About this clone itself: Its specificity is not known.

Whole-study findings and limits: Sampling that yielded the repertoires occurred only after the peak T cell response.

V is TRBV7-2 and J is TRBJ1-4; the D is unclear. The source is an adult in good health. The source material was peripheral blood, sampled on day 0 of AZD1222 vaccination. CDR3 sequence: CASSPTTNEKLFF. The CDR3 region has the DNA TGTGCCAGCAGCCCCACAACTAATGAAAAACTGTTTTTT.